The present entry profiles one T cell receptor beta chain with its context. Its antigen remains unidentified. No much larger clone is present one base from it, and per-base qualities are unavailable. V is clipped by 1 base and J by 3 bases, and the sequence between their germline boundaries is 10 bases long. From cysteine to phenylalanine, the CDR3 is 15 amino acids long. The read is trimmed to its CDR3 DNA, 45 bases read in frame from base 1. As encoded in the germline V gene, CDR1 is KGHSH while CDR2 is LQKENI. The immunoSEQ Assay, a bias-controlled multiplex PCR, was used to amplify TCRbeta CDR3 regions from genomic DNA. Per the original workflow: The number of nucleated cells in each sample was estimated by amplification of reference gene primers within the assay. Sequence reads were collapsed and filtered to measure the absolute abundance of every unique TCRbeta CDR3 rearrangement. For each sample, productive Simpson clonality was calculated as the square root of Simpson's diversity index over productive rearrangements. TCRdb re-hosts the immuneACCESS table, in-frame sequences only. Its copies lack some clones; in the studies checked, an unresolved V gene accounts for under half of them, and the cause for the rest is not known. The V and J calls and clone size come from that table; D and trimming were worked out from the DNA. The sample table holds some 120,000 clones, of which around 89% were seen once. The ten largest account for under 20% of the sample.

The collaborating institutions used their own protocols to collect whole blood in K2EDTA tubes. Collaborator samples were shipped for TCRbeta analysis as frozen whole blood, isolated PBMCs, or DNA extracted from either sample type. This entry is derived from a study of blood T cell repertoires in COVID-19 (dated by TCRdb to about 2020). For the wider study: Samples covering the acute and convalescent phases of COVID-19 were provided by collaborators in the United States, Italy and Spain. The prospective study material was composed of cDNA or gDNA derived from T cells, B-cell-depleted T cells, or PBMCs. The dataset comprised deeply sampled blood TCRbeta repertoires from subjects exposed to, actively infected with, or recovered from COVID-19. The repertoires were released in a freely available public database intended as a resource for research on the immune response to SARS-CoV-2. Samples came from the ongoing ImmuneRACE study (first 160 participants) plus 1,254 subjects from 6 global collaborators. Sample metadata almost always included a de-identified subject ID, COVID-19 status, age in years and sex. Where HLA class I and class II types were available, the types were taken from metadata supplied by the sample provider, not from assay-based typing.

The full study reports these points: The amount of clinical and demographic metadata varied by source and participant and was provided uncurated.

The rearranged chain carries TRBV18 and TRBJ2-1; the D segment could be TRBD2, given 5 matching bases. The sequence was obtained from a human donor with acute or convalescent COVID-19. The donor label of this sample is uncertain. Sequenced input: peripheral blood. The nucleotide sequence is given as TGTGCCAGCTCACCACGAAGCGGCAACTACAATGAGCAGTTCTTC. This encodes CASSPRSGNYNEQFF.